One and the same sample provided the 17 T cell receptor beta chains below, sequenced in a study of regulatory T cells in long-lasting Graves disease. Stated time point: newly diagnosed GD, antithyroid drugs for less than 3 months. Extracted PBMC RNA gave rise to the TCR library. Library construction for TCR beta used iRepertoire HTBI primers and Arm-PCR of CDR3 regions. TCRdb called the multiplex PCR reads again in MiXCR, with one record for every CDR3 protein. The table shows about 520,000 distinct CDR3 sequences, with around 12% occurring only once. The same specimen was also included in a second study, on T cells in Graves' hyperthyroidism and ophthalmopathy.

Sequenced material: peripheral blood mononuclear cells (PBMCs), taken at new diagnosis, from a patient treated with antithyroid drugs. The receptors here all came from a woman under 40 with Graves disease.

The genes are TRBV5-1 and TRBJ2-7; tentatively, D is TRBD2 (6 bases). V lost 1 base to trimming and J lost 2 bases, with 16 bases between them. The CDR3 runs 16 residues. Germline V lookup: CDR1 SGHRS, CDR2 YFSETQ. DNA of the CDR3: TGCGCCAGCAGCTTGAGTCCCTCCCGGGGGACCTACGAGCAGTACTTC. It yields the protein CASSLSPSRGTYEQYF.

The table lists this clonotype with a few counts. This chain connects TRBV14 to TRBJ2-1; D ambiguous. From germline, CDR1 is SGHDN and CDR2 FVKESK. Trimming pared 0 bases from V and 4 bases from J, leaving 10 bases between. The CDR3 runs 15 residues. CDR3 in amino acids: CASSQERTFYNEQFF. CDR3 DNA: TGTGCCAGCAGCCAAGAGCGAACCTTTTACAATGAGCAGTTCTTC.

The V and J genes are TRBV24-1 and TRBJ2-2, with TRBD2 matching over 14 bases. J gave up 5 bases and V 10 bases, and 2 bases lay outside the gene matches. This CDR3 comprises 14 residues. Germline V gives CDR1 KGHDR, CDR2 SFDVKD. The CDR3 spells CATGLAGVTGELFF. In DNA, the CDR3 is TGTGCCACGGGACTAGCGGGAGTGACCGGGGAGCTGTTTTTT.

This clonotype showed up just a few times. The J gene is TRBJ2-7, the V gene TRBV28, with TRBD1 matching over 8 bases. CDR1 MDHEN and CDR2 SYDVKM come from the germline V gene. V shed 7 bases, J shed 1 base, and the junction held 6 bases outside the gene matches. CDR3 length: 14 residues. The CDR3 nucleotides are TGTGCCAGCACTGACAGGGGCATTTCCTACGAGCAGTACTTC. Its protein product is CASTDRGISYEQYF.

This sequence joins TRBV19 and TRBJ2-7; tentatively, D is TRBD1 (6 bases). The germline V gene encodes CDR1 LNHDA and CDR2 SQIVND (reference sequence). The CDR3 loop spans 14 amino acids. V lost 5 bases, J lost 5 bases, and 16 bases lay in between. CDR3 loop: CASSPKTYRDEQYF. In DNA form, the CDR3 reads TGTGCCAGTAGTCCCAAAACTTACAGGGACGAGCAGTACTTC.

The sample holds many counts of this clonotype. The rearrangement joins TRBV6-2 or TRBV6-3 to TRBJ1-4; possible D gene TRBD1, 5 bases. V lost 1 base, J lost 8 bases, and 14 bases lay in between. The CDR3 contains 15 residues. Germline values: CDR1 MNHEY, CDR2 SVGEGT. CDR3: CASSYYGAPGEKLFF. CDR3 coding DNA: TGTGCCAGCAGTTACTACGGGGCTCCCGGCGAAAAACTGTTTTTT.

This clonotype was detected ten times or more. The chain uses TRBV28 and TRBJ1-6, with TRBD1 as a possible D gene (5 bases). V shed 5 bases and J shed 7 bases, with 15 bases lying between them. Per germline, CDR1 MDHEN and CDR2 SYDVKM. This CDR3 contains 15 residues. The CDR3 loop is CASSTYGGWNSPLHF. CDR3 coding DNA: TGTGCCAGCAGTACTTACGGGGGTTGGAATTCACCCCTCCACTTT.

This clonotype was counted at least ten times. The V and J genes are TRBV7-9 and TRBJ1-2; tentative D call: TRBD1 (5 bases). Per the germline V gene, CDR1 is SEHNR and CDR2 is FQNEAQ (reference sequence). This CDR3 has 15 residues. Trimming stripped 2 bases from V and 1 base from J, with 11 bases between. CDR3 coding DNA: TGTGCCAGCAGCTTACAGGGCCCCCGTAACTATGGCTACACCTTC. As protein: CASSLQGPRNYGYTF.

This clonotype was found many times. V and J are TRBV11-2 and TRBJ2-1; 8 bases map to TRBD2. Trimming took 4 bases from V and 10 from J; bases not matched to a gene: 9. The CDR3 is 14 amino acids. CDR1 SGHAT and CDR2 FQNNGV come from the germline V gene. In DNA, the CDR3 is TGTGCCAGCAGCTCCCCCCTAGGACTAGCAGAGCAGTTCTTC. Protein product: CASSSPLGLAEQFF.

This clonotype showed up many times. The V call is TRBV20-1, the J call TRBJ2-1, with D possibly matching TRBD2 (7 bases). Germline lookup yields CDR1 DFQATT and CDR2 SNEGSKA (reference sequence). The CDR3 covers 15 residues. Trimming pared 1 base from V and 4 bases from J, leaving 14 bases between. The CDR3 reads CSARVGGAAYNEQFF. CDR3 in DNA: TGCAGTGCTAGAGTGGGGGGGGCTGCGTACAATGAGCAGTTCTTC.

Only a few counts were recorded for this clonotype. The rearrangement links TRBV19 to TRBJ2-1; D unresolved. The CDR3 loop spans 13 amino acids. Deletions cut 4 bases from V and 5 bases from J, with 9 bases between. Germline loops: CDR1 LNHDA, CDR2 SQIVND (reference sequence). DNA for the CDR3: TGTGCCAGTAGTAGCTACCTAGACAATGAGCAGTTCTTC. It is translated as CASSSYLDNEQFF.

This clonotype has ten or more counts. The chain recombines TRBV12-3 or TRBV12-4 with TRBJ1-3; D is uncertain. The CDR3 loop spans 13 amino acids. Trimming stripped 10 bases from V and 0 bases from J, with 10 bases between. The CDR3 spells CANRAPSGNTIYF. CDR3 sequence (DNA): TGTGCCAACCGGGCCCCCTCTGGAAACACCATATATTTT.

This clonotype was detected many times. The chain employs TRBV20-1 and TRBJ2-2; perhaps TRBD2 as D (7 bases). V lost 6 bases, J lost 3 bases, and 20 bases lay in between. The germline gives CDR1 DFQATT, CDR2 SNEGSKA (reference sequence). The CDR3 is 16 amino acids. Here the CDR3 DNA reads TGCAGTGCAAGCGAAACGGGGGGCTACGACACCGGGGAGCTGTTTTTT. It codes for CSASETGGYDTGELFF.

This clonotype was found a few times. V and J are TRBV7-9 and TRBJ2-1, with D possibly being TRBD1 (6 bases). Trimming left V 1 base short and J 8 bases short, with 12 bases between. This CDR3 spans 14 amino acids. Germline V gene data show CDR1 as SEHNR and CDR2 as FQNEAQ (reference sequence). CDR3 amino acids: CASSLDRAGDEQFF. CDR3 nucleotides: TGTGCCAGCAGCTTAGACAGGGCCGGAGATGAGCAGTTCTTC. Full variable domain (missing parts from reference TRBV7-9 and TRBJ2-1): DTGVSQNPRHKITKRGQNVTFRCDPISEHNRLYWYRQTLGQGPEFLTYFQNEAQLEKSRLLSDRFSAERPKGSFSTLEIQRTEQGDSAMYLCASSLDRAGDEQFFGPGTRLTVL.

This clonotype was observed at least ten times. The chain couples TRBV7-2 to TRBJ2-2, with no clear D. V lost 4 bases and J 4 bases, leaving 4 bases between the germline ends. In germline, CDR1 is SGHTA, CDR2 FQGNSA. The CDR3 totals 12 residues. CDR3 sequence: CASSSVTGELFF. The CDR3 bases are TGTGCCAGCAGCTCAGTCACCGGGGAGCTGTTTTTT.

In its sample, this clonotype was seen many times. The chain carries TRBV6-2 or TRBV6-3 and TRBJ1-3, with D unresolved. Per germline, CDR1 MNHEY and CDR2 SVGEGT. The CDR3 is 18 amino acids. Deletions cut 5 bases from V and 4 bases from J, with 24 bases between. CDR3 in DNA: TGTGCCAGCAGTGATAGCCGGCAGTCAGGTCGTTGGGGAAACACCATATATTTT. It translates to CASSDSRQSGRWGNTIYF.

This clonotype has a count of ten or more. The chain combines TRBV19 with TRBJ1-2; weak D call: TRBD1 (5 bases). The germline V gene has CDR1 LNHDA and CDR2 SQIVND (reference sequence). The ends were cut back, 5 bases at V and 6 bases at J, with 16 bases in the middle. The length of the CDR3 is 14 residues. In DNA form, the CDR3 reads TGTGCCAGTAGTGTTACCGGGACGATGAATGGCTACACCTTC. Its protein product is CASSVTGTMNGYTF.